The TCR beta chain under discussion was sequenced for a study of CXCR3-negative and CXCR3-positive naive CD8 T cells. UMI-labeled 5' RACE yielded the TRB cDNA libraries. TCRdb re-called the 5' RACE reads and catalogs CDR3 proteins one per entry, DNA excluded. Recorded for this sample: about 39,000 distinct CDR3 sequences. The CDR3 extends over 15 amino acids. CDR1 is LNHNV, CDR2 YYDKDF, per germline (reference sequence). The sorting of each CD8+ T cell subset was done in triplicate, at 250,000 to 300,000 cells each. Input material: memory CD8+ T cells from blood. The genes are TRBV15 and TRBJ2-1; TCRdb's D call of TRBD1 is untestable without DNA. This receptor was taken from a human donor in good health. Some clones in this sample may be carry-over from other donors' samples. The chain's CDR3 is CATESRQGPPNEQFF.